This TCR beta chain is drawn from a study of blood T cell repertoires in COVID-19 (TCRdb year 2020). Background for the entire study: The collaborator samples originated in the United States, Italy and Spain and spanned the acute and convalescent phases of COVID-19. Sample metadata almost always included a de-identified subject ID, COVID-19 status, age in years and sex. Samples were obtained from the ongoing ImmuneRACE study (first 160 participants) and from about 1,300 subjects provided by 6 global collaborators. Subjects who had been exposed to COVID-19, were actively infected with it, or had recovered from it provided the deeply sampled blood TCRbeta repertoires that made up the dataset. Where HLA class I and class II types were available, the types were taken from metadata supplied by the sample provider, not from assay-based typing. The repertoires were released in a freely available public database intended as a resource for research on the immune response to SARS-CoV-2. The prospective study material was composed of cDNA or gDNA derived from T cells, B-cell-depleted T cells, or PBMCs.

Study-level results and caveats: The amount of clinical and demographic metadata varied by source and participant and was provided uncurated.

There are 15 amino acids in the CDR3, from cysteine to phenylalanine inclusive. The entry retains the CDR3 DNA only, 45 bases that are in frame from base 1. The CDR1 and CDR2 encoded by the germline V gene are SGDLS and YYNGEE. Trimming at the junction amounts to 0 bases on V and 0 bases on J, and the germline ends lie 10 bases apart. Whole blood was collected in K2EDTA tubes by collaborating institutions according to the institutions' own protocols. For TCRbeta analysis, collaborators shipped samples as frozen whole blood, isolated PBMCs, or DNA extracted from either of those sample types. TCRbeta CDR3 regions were amplified from genomic DNA by means of the immunoSEQ Assay, a bias-controlled multiplex PCR. For the original study's pipeline: Nucleated cell counts per sample were estimated from amplification of reference gene primers within the assay. Sequence reads were collapsed and filtered to measure the absolute abundance of every unique TCRbeta CDR3 rearrangement. Productive Simpson clonality was computed per sample as the square root of Simpson's diversity index over productive rearrangements. TCRdb took this table from immuneACCESS and kept in-frame rearrangements with V and J called. Such tables lack part of the clones; where checked against another copy, unresolved V genes explain under half of the gap, and the rest is unexplained. The DNA was the basis for D and trimming; V, J and clone size are from that table. Counted in this sample were some 150,000 clones; 87% of them appeared once. Jointly, the top ten make up more than 1.5% of the sample.

Remarks on this clone: Which antigen it targets is not known. No base quality information exists; no much larger clone differs at one position.

The chain employs TRBV9 and TRBJ2-7; a confident D gene designation cannot be given. The sequence was obtained from a woman aged 50 to 60 with acute or convalescent COVID-19. Sequences were obtained from peripheral blood. The nucleotide sequence reads TGTGCCAGCAGCGTAGAAGACAAAAGCTCCTACGAGCAGTACTTC. Its coded protein is CASSVEDKSSYEQYF.